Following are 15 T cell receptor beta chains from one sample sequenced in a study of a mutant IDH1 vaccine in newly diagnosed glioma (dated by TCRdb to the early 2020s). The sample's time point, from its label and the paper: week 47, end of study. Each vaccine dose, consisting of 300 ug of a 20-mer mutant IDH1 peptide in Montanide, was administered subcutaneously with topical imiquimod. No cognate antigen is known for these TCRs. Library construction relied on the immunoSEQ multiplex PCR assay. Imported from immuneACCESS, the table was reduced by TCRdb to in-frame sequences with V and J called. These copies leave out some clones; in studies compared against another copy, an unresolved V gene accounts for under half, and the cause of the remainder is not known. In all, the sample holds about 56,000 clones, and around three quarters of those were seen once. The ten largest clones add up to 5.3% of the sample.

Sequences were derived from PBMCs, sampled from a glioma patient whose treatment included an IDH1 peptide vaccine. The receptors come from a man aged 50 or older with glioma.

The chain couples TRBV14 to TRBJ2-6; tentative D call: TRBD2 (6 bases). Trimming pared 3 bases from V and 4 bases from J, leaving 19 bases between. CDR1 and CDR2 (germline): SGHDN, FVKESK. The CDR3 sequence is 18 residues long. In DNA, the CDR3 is TGTGCCAGCAGCCAGGGGGGAACAGCGTCAACCGGGGCCAACGTCCTGACTTTC. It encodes CASSQGGTASTGANVLTF.

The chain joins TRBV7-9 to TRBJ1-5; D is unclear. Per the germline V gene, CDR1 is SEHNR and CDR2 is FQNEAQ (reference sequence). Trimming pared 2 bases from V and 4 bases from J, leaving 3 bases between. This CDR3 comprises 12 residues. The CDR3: CASSLMNQPQHF. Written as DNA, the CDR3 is TGTGCCAGCAGCTTAATGAATCAGCCCCAGCATTTT.

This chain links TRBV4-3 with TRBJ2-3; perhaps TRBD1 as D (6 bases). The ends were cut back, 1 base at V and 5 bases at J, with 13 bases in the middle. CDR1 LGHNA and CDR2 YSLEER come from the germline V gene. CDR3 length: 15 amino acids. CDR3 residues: CASSQGLQGLDTQYF. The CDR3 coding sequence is TGCGCCAGCAGCCAAGGGTTACAGGGCTTAGATACGCAGTATTTT.

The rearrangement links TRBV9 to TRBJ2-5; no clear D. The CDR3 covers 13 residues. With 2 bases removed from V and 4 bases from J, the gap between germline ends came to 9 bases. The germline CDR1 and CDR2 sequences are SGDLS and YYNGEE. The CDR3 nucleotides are TGTGCCAGCAGCGTTACGGTATCAGAGACCCAGTACTTC. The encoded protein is CASSVTVSETQYF.

Written as DNA, the CDR3 is TGTGCCAGCAGCGCCTCAGGGGGCGCTGAAGCTTTCTTT. Residues: CASSASGGAEAFF. V is TRBV7-3 and J is TRBJ1-1, with 8 bases identical to TRBD1. Germline V CDR1 and CDR2: SGHTA, FQGTGA. The V gene end was trimmed by 5 bases and the J gene end by 6 bases; junction bases not matched to a gene: 5. CDR3 length: 13 residues.

The CDR3 bases are TGCGCCAGCAGCGACGGGTGGGGTGGGACGGGGAGCTCCTACGAGCAGTACTTC. Translated, it gives CASSDGWGGTGSSYEQYF. The chain employs TRBV4-1 and TRBJ2-7, with D perhaps given as TRBD1 or TRBD2 (5 bases each). Per germline, CDR1 MGHRA and CDR2 YSYEKL. The V gene lost 5 bases and the J gene lost 0 bases, with 23 bases spanning the gap. This CDR3 region has 18 residues.

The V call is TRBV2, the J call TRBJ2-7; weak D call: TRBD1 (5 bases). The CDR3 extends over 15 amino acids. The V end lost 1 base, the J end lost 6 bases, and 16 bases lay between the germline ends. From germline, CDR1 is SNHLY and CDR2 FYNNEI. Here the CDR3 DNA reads TGTGCCAGCAGTGAAGAGACAGCTTCCATGAGCGAGCAGTACTTC. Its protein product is CASSEETASMSEQYF. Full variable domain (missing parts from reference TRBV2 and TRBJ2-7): EPEVTQTPSHQVTQMGQEVILRCVPISNHLYFYWYRQILGQKVEFLVSFYNNEISEKSEIFDDQFSVERPDGSNFTLKIRSTKLEDSAMYFCASSEETASMSEQYFGPGTRLTVT.

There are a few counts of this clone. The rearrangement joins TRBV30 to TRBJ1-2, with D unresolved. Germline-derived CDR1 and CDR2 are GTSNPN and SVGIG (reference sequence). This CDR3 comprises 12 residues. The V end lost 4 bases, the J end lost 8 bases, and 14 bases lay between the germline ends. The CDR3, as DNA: TGTGCCTGGATGGTACATCGCTGGGGCTACACCTTC. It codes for CAWMVHRWGYTF.

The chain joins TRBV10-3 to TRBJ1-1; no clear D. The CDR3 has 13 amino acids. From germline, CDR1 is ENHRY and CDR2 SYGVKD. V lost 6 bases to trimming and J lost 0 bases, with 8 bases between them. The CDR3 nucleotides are TGTGCCATCAGCCGGGAGATGAACACTGAAGCTTTCTTT. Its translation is CAISREMNTEAFF.

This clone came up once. The CDR3 DNA is TGTGCCAGCAGCCAAGGACAGGGGGCGGGCGAGCAGTACTTC. It yields the protein CASSQGQGAGEQYF. The V gene is TRBV14, the J gene TRBJ2-7, with 10 bases matching TRBD1. Germline CDR1 and CDR2: SGHDN and FVKESK. V was clipped by 1 base and J by 6 bases; unmatched bases: 3. CDR3 size: 14 residues.

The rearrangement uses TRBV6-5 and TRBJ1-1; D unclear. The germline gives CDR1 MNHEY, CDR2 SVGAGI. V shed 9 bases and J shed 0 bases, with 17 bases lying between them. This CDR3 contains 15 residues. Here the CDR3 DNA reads TGTGCCAGTCATAGTCGGGCCGGGTTGAACACTGAAGCTTTCTTT. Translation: CASHSRAGLNTEAFF.

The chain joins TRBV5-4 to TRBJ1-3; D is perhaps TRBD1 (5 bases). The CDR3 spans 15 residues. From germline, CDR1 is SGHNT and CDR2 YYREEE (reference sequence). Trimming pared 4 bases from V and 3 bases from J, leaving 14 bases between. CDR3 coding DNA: TGTGCCAGCAGCCTATCGACAGACTTTGGAAACACCATATATTTT. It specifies CASSLSTDFGNTIYF.

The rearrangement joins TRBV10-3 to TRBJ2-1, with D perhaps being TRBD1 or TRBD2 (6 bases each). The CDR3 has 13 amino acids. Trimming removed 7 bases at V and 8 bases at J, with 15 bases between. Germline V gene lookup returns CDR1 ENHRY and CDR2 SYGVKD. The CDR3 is CAITLRRGDEQFF. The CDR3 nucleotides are TGTGCCATCACCCTCAGAAGGGGGGATGAGCAGTTCTTC.

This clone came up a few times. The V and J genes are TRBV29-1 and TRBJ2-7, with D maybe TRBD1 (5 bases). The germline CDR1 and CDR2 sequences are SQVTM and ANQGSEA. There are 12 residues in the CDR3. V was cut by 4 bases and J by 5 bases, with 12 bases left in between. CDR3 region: CSVGGAVDEQYF. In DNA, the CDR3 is TGCAGCGTTGGGGGCGCAGTCGACGAGCAGTACTTC.

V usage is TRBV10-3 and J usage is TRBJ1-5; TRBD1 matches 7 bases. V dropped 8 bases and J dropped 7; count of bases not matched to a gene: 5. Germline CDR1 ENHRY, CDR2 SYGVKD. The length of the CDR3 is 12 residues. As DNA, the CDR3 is TGTGCCATCGGGGGGACAGACCAGCCCCAGCATTTT. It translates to CAIGGTDQPQHF.